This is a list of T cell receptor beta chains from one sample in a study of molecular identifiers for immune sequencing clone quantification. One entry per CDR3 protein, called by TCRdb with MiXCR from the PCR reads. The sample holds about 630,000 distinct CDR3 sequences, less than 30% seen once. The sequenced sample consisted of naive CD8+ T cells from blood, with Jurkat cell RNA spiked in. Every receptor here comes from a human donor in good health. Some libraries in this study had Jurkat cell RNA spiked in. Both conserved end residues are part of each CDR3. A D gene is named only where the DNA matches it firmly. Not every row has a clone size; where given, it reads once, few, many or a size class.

cdr3_aa: CASTRGVDTEAFF; cdr3_nt: TGTGCCAGCACGAGGGGTGTGGACACTGAAGCTTTCTTT; v_call: TRBV13; clone_size: few; d_call: -; j_call: TRBJ1-1
cdr3_aa: CAGSPEQGAPDEKLFF; cdr3_nt: TGTGCCGGCAGCCCAGAACAGGGGGCTCCCGATGAAAAACTGTTTTTT; v_call: TRBV7-9; clone_size: -; d_call: TRBD1; j_call: TRBJ1-4
cdr3_aa: CASGFLNTEAFF; cdr3_nt: TGTGCCTCAGGTTTTTTGAACACTGAAGCTTTCTTT; v_call: TRBV27; clone_size: -; d_call: -; j_call: TRBJ1-1
cdr3_aa: CASILDRDKHTGELFF; cdr3_nt: TGTGCCAGCATCCTGGACCGGGATAAGCACACCGGGGAGCTGTTTTTT; v_call: TRBV12-3/TRBV12-4; clone_size: few; d_call: -; j_call: TRBJ2-2
cdr3_aa: CASSLWGETQYF; cdr3_nt: TGTGCCAGCAGCTTGTGGGGAGAGACCCAGTACTTC; v_call: TRBV5-4; clone_size: many; d_call: -; j_call: TRBJ2-5
cdr3_aa: CSARDIAGYTEAFF; cdr3_nt: TGCAGTGCTAGAGATATTGCCGGCTACACTGAAGCTTTCTTT; v_call: TRBV20-1; clone_size: many; d_call: -; j_call: TRBJ1-1
cdr3_aa: CSARDRDTYPGNTIYF; cdr3_nt: TGCAGTGCTAGGGACAGGGACACTTACCCTGGAAACACCATATATTTT; v_call: TRBV20-1; clone_size: -; d_call: TRBD1; j_call: TRBJ1-3
cdr3_aa: CASSSTLGYNEKLFF; cdr3_nt: TGTGCCAGCAGCTCTACGTTAGGGTATAATGAAAAACTGTTTTTT; v_call: TRBV13; clone_size: few; d_call: -; j_call: TRBJ1-4
cdr3_aa: CASSPPGQGADTQYF; cdr3_nt: TGTGCCAGCAGCCCGCCGGGACAGGGGGCAGATACGCAGTATTTT; v_call: TRBV7-9; clone_size: many; d_call: TRBD1; j_call: TRBJ2-3
cdr3_aa: CSAREDSGIAGELFF; cdr3_nt: TGCAGTGCTAGAGAGGATAGCGGGATTGCCGGGGAGCTGTTTTTT; v_call: TRBV20-1; clone_size: few; d_call: TRBD2; j_call: TRBJ2-2
cdr3_aa: CANSQLAGAGEQYF; cdr3_nt: TGTGCTAACTCCCAACTAGCGGGAGCGGGAGAGCAGTACTTC; v_call: TRBV2; clone_size: many; d_call: TRBD2; j_call: TRBJ2-7
cdr3_aa: CASSQGPQGLYGYTF; cdr3_nt: TGTGCCAGCAGCCAAGGCCCACAGGGATTATATGGCTACACCTTC; v_call: TRBV14; clone_size: many; d_call: -; j_call: TRBJ1-2
cdr3_aa: CAWTNRAPNQPQHF; cdr3_nt: TGTGCCTGGACGAACCGGGCCCCGAATCAGCCCCAGCATTTT; v_call: TRBV30; clone_size: -; d_call: -; j_call: TRBJ1-5
cdr3_aa: CASSLVGKRSPLHF; cdr3_nt: TGTGCCAGCAGCTTAGTAGGGAAGAGATCACCCCTCCACTTT; v_call: TRBV7-9; clone_size: few; d_call: -; j_call: TRBJ1-6
cdr3_aa: CASSSPTAFVQPQHF; cdr3_nt: TGTGCCAGCAGCAGCCCGACAGCCTTCGTTCAGCCCCAGCATTTT; v_call: TRBV21-1; clone_size: many; d_call: -; j_call: TRBJ1-5
cdr3_aa: CAWSPTAQVFPYEQYF; cdr3_nt: TGTGCCTGGAGTCCGACAGCACAGGTATTCCCCTACGAGCAGTACTTC; v_call: TRBV30; clone_size: -; d_call: -; j_call: TRBJ2-7
cdr3_aa: CASSLGPGGVSGRLNTEAFF; cdr3_nt: TGTGCCAGCAGCTTGGGTCCAGGTGGGGTATCAGGGAGGTTGAACACTGAAGCTTTCTTT; v_call: TRBV5-4; clone_size: many; d_call: -; j_call: TRBJ1-1
cdr3_aa: CASSKEGGHSNQPQHF; cdr3_nt: TGTGCCAGCAGCAAGGAAGGGGGACATAGCAATCAGCCCCAGCATTTT; v_call: TRBV21-1; clone_size: few; d_call: -; j_call: TRBJ1-5
cdr3_aa: CASREDRYTEAFF; cdr3_nt: TGTGCCAGCAGAGAGGACAGGTACACTGAAGCTTTCTTT; v_call: TRBV6-4; clone_size: few; d_call: TRBD1; j_call: TRBJ1-1
cdr3_aa: CASSLISVTGTTIEQFF; cdr3_nt: TGTGCCAGCAGTTTAATTTCAGTGACAGGGACCACCATCGAGCAGTTCTTC; v_call: TRBV12-3/TRBV12-4; clone_size: many; d_call: TRBD1; j_call: TRBJ2-1
cdr3_aa: CASSLDGGGPREQYF; cdr3_nt: TGTGCCAGCAGCTTAGACGGGGGAGGGCCAAGGGAGCAGTACTTC; v_call: TRBV13; clone_size: many; d_call: TRBD2; j_call: TRBJ2-7
cdr3_aa: CASSLIGQGPTEAFF; cdr3_nt: TGTGCCAGCAGCTTAATCGGACAGGGACCCACTGAAGCTTTCTTT; v_call: TRBV7-9; clone_size: many; d_call: TRBD1; j_call: TRBJ1-1
cdr3_aa: CASSWKQGEGNYEQYF; cdr3_nt: TGTGCCAGTAGCTGGAAACAGGGGGAGGGGAACTACGAGCAGTACTTC; v_call: TRBV19; clone_size: -; d_call: -; j_call: TRBJ2-7
cdr3_aa: CASSQTTGPNQPQHF; cdr3_nt: TGCGCCAGCAGTCAGACAACAGGCCCCAATCAGCCCCAGCATTTT; v_call: TRBV4-1; clone_size: many; d_call: -; j_call: TRBJ1-5
cdr3_aa: CASSYLSGNYNEQFF; cdr3_nt: TGTGCCAGCAGTTATCTTAGCGGGAACTACAATGAGCAGTTCTTC; v_call: TRBV6-5; clone_size: few; d_call: TRBD2; j_call: TRBJ2-1
cdr3_aa: CASTEGGSYNEQFF; cdr3_nt: TGTGCCAGCACGGAGGGGGGATCCTACAATGAGCAGTTCTTC; v_call: TRBV6-2/TRBV6-3; clone_size: -; d_call: -; j_call: TRBJ2-1
cdr3_aa: CASRPPGLTHNEQFF; cdr3_nt: TGTGCCAGCAGACCACCGGGACTTACTCACAATGAGCAGTTCTTC; v_call: TRBV28; clone_size: few; d_call: -; j_call: TRBJ2-1
cdr3_aa: CSARGLAGVQETQYF; cdr3_nt: TGCAGTGCAAGGGGACTAGCGGGGGTCCAAGAGACCCAGTACTTC; v_call: TRBV20-1; clone_size: many; d_call: TRBD2; j_call: TRBJ2-5
cdr3_aa: CASSSGISPFNEQFF; cdr3_nt: TGTGCCAGCAGTTCCGGGATTAGTCCTTTCAATGAGCAGTTCTTC; v_call: TRBV7-2; clone_size: few; d_call: -; j_call: TRBJ2-1
cdr3_aa: CASSLGEQWANTEAFF; cdr3_nt: TGTGCCAGCAGCTTGGGGGAACAGTGGGCGAACACTGAAGCTTTCTTT; v_call: TRBV5-6; clone_size: -; d_call: -; j_call: TRBJ1-1
cdr3_aa: CASRGTATQYF; cdr3_nt: TGTGCCAGCAGGGGCACAGCTACGCAGTATTTT; v_call: TRBV7-2; clone_size: -; d_call: -; j_call: TRBJ2-3
cdr3_aa: CASSPGLGGDYEQYF; cdr3_nt: TGTGCCAGCAGTCCAGGACTGGGAGGGGACTACGAGCAGTACTTC; v_call: TRBV27; clone_size: -; d_call: TRBD2; j_call: TRBJ2-7
cdr3_aa: CASSPAGQYEQYF; cdr3_nt: TGTGCCAGCTCCCCGGCAGGGCAGTACGAGCAGTACTTC; v_call: TRBV18; clone_size: few; d_call: -; j_call: TRBJ2-7